A single sample is the source of the 11 T cell receptor beta chains below, sequenced in a study of T-cell memory formation after mild COVID-19. TCRdb re-derived calls from the 5' RACE reads in MiXCR, one entry per CDR3 protein. The data hold 300,000 to 400,000 distinct CDR3 sequences, with approximately 15% observed a single time. The sample taken for sequencing was PBMCs or a T cell subset sorted from them (not recorded which). Receptors originate from a man aged 18 to 35 who had mild COVID-19 (a few samples of this study predate the infection). Cell type and time point are not known.

The chain is built from TRBV15 and TRBJ2-1; 9 bases fit TRBD1. CDR1 is LNHNV, CDR2 YYDKDF, per germline (reference sequence). Unmatched junction bases numbered 14, after V lost 9 bases and J lost 5 bases. This CDR3 has 16 residues. The CDR3 region is CATRKSGTGLNNEQFF. In DNA form, the CDR3 reads TGTGCCACGAGAAAATCCGGGACAGGGTTAAACAATGAGCAGTTCTTC.

This clonotype came up a few times. The chain uses TRBV7-9 and TRBJ2-7; 9 bases are a match to TRBD1. Germline values: CDR1 SEHNR, CDR2 FQNEAQ (reference sequence). V trimming: 5 bases; J trimming: 3 bases; junction bases outside the gene matches: 11. The CDR3 totals 16 residues. The CDR3 coding sequence is TGTGCCAGCAGCGCCGGGGCGGAGACAGGGGGCTACGAGCAGTACTTC. Translating gives CASSAGAETGGYEQYF.

This clonotype was detected many times. The chain recombines TRBV25-1 with TRBJ1-2; 9 bases are shared with TRBD1. The CDR3 runs to 14 residues. The ends lost 3 bases at V and 6 bases at J; junction bases unmatched: 5. In germline, CDR1 is MGHDK, CDR2 SYGVNS. The DNA for the CDR3 is TGTGCCAGCAGTGATCCCCGGACAGGGGATGGCTACACCTTC. As protein: CASSDPRTGDGYTF.

This clonotype was seen a handful of times. The chain joins TRBV6-2 or TRBV6-3 to TRBJ1-6; D gene unclear. Germline V lookup: CDR1 MNHEY, CDR2 SVGEGT. The CDR3 has 11 residues. The ends were cut back, 5 bases at V and 12 bases at J, with 8 bases in the middle. The CDR3 bases are TGTGCCAGCAGTAGTGGGCGACCCCTCCACTTT. Protein sequence: CASSSGRPLHF.

The V and J genes are TRBV5-1 and TRBJ1-4; D ambiguous. The CDR3 contains 13 residues. V was cut by 3 bases and J by 8 bases, with 11 bases left in between. Looked up from germline, CDR1 is SGHRS and CDR2 is YFSETQ. Here the CDR3 DNA reads TGCGCCAGCAGCTCCTATGAGAGGGAAAAACTGTTTTTT. Its translation: CASSSYEREKLFF.

The rearrangement uses TRBV4-3 and TRBJ2-3; D call uncertain. V lost 0 bases and J 3 bases, leaving 7 bases between the germline ends. Germline lookup yields CDR1 LGHNA and CDR2 YSLEER. The CDR3 loop spans 14 amino acids. This CDR3 is CASSQDRQTDTQYF. DNA of the CDR3: TGCGCCAGCAGCCAAGATCGGCAGACAGATACGCAGTATTTT.

This clonotype was recorded a few times. V gene TRBV6-5 combines with J gene TRBJ2-5; TRBD2 is a possible D gene (6 bases). CDR1 and CDR2 from the germline V gene are MNHEY and SVGAGI. The V and J ends lost 2 bases and 2 bases respectively, with 18 bases between them. This CDR3 spans 17 amino acids. Here the CDR3 reads CASSYAGTRAGQETQYF. The DNA of the CDR3 is TGTGCCAGCAGTTACGCCGGGACCCGCGCGGGGCAAGAGACCCAGTACTTC.

The V gene is TRBV27, the J gene TRBJ2-3, with D tentatively TRBD2 (5 bases). Deletions cut 6 bases from V and 4 bases from J, with 14 bases between. CDR3 length equals 14 residues. Germline CDR1 is MNHEY and CDR2 is SMNVEV (reference sequence). In DNA form, the CDR3 reads TGTGCCAGCAGCCCTAGCCCGGGTCCAGATACGCAGTATTTT. This gives the protein CASSPSPGPDTQYF.

This clonotype was observed at least ten times. The chain links TRBV14 to TRBJ1-5; D unclear. The ends were cut back, 3 bases at V and 5 bases at J, with 8 bases in the middle. The germline V gene has CDR1 SGHDN and CDR2 FVKESK. The CDR3 runs to 13 residues. In nucleotides, the CDR3 is TGTGCCAGCAGCCAGGGTCCTGATCAGCCCCAGCATTTT. Amino acid sequence: CASSQGPDQPQHF.

The chain has TRBV30 and TRBJ1-5; a possible D gene is TRBD1 (5 bases). There are 15 residues in the CDR3. From germline, CDR1 is GTSNPN and CDR2 SVGIG (reference sequence). The V end was cut by 5 bases, the J end by 0 bases, with 14 bases between. The DNA for the CDR3 is TGTGCCTGGCGGGCCCGGGGGGATAGCAATCAGCCCCAGCATTTT. This gives the protein CAWRARGDSNQPQHF.

This clonotype has a handful of counts. J is TRBJ2-3 and V is TRBV6-1; tentatively, D is TRBD1 (7 bases). Between the trimmed V and J ends, which lost 6 bases and 6 bases, there was a span of 25 bases. Germline V lookup: CDR1 MNHNS, CDR2 SASEGT. CDR3 length: 17 amino acids. Here the CDR3 DNA reads TGTGCCAGCAGGTATAACACAGGGGCCAGAGGAGGGGATACGCAGTATTTT. Its translation: CASRYNTGARGGDTQYF.